This T cell receptor (beta chain) emerged from a study of cytomegalovirus exposure and HLA in healthy donors. After removal of 6 bases from V and 3 bases from J, the junction contained 6 bases not matched to a gene. The length of the CDR3 is 14 residues. Germline V lookup: CDR1 MNHEY, CDR2 SVGAGI. PCR involved 60 Vbeta and 13 Jbeta primers. TCRdb's copy holds only in-frame clones and misses some; the assay was immunoSEQ multiplex PCR. The table shows 250,000 to 350,000 clones, with about four fifths occurring only once. The sequence derives from a girl between 2 and 10 years old in good health and CMV-seronegative. Sequenced material: PBMCs. V is TRBV6-5 and J is TRBJ2-7; TRBD2 matches at 9 bases. The CDR3 DNA sequence: TGTGCCAGCAGCTGGGGGCGGGGGGGCTACGAGCAGTACTTC. Its protein is CASSWGRGGYEQYF.